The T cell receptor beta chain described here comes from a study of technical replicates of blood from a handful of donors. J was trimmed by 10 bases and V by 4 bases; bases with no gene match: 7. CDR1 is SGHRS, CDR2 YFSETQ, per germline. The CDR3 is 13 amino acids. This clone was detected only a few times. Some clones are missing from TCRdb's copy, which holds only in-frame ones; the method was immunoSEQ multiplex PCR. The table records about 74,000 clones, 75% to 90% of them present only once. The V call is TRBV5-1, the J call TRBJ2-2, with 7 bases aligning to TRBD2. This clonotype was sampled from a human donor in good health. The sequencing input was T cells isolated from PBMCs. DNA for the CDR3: TGCGCCAGCAGCCCTACTAGCGATCCGGAGCTGTTTTTT. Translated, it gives CASSPTSDPELFF.